This T cell receptor (beta chain) was recovered during a study of blood T cell repertoires in COVID-19. Original analysis: Reference gene primer amplification yielded estimated nucleated cell counts. Measured with immunoSEQ multiplex PCR; TCRdb has only the in-frame clones, and not every one. V, J and clone size are those of that table, while D and trimming were read from the DNA. The sample records more than 200,000 clones, around nine tenths being singletons. V was clipped by 0 bases and J by 8 bases, with 14 bases between them. Germline V gives CDR1 SGHNT, CDR2 YYREEE (reference sequence). The CDR3 is made up of 14 amino acids.

V gene TRBV5-4 combines with J gene TRBJ1-2; D might be TRBD1 (5 bases). This TCR came from a woman aged 45-65 years who had recovered from COVID-19. The sample consisted of PBMCs or T cells enriched from blood (not recorded which). The CDR3 region is CASSLGLTESGYTF. CDR3 sequence (DNA): TGTGCCAGCAGCTTGGGTTTGACAGAATCGGGCTACACCTTC. Using reference TRBV5-4 and TRBJ1-2 for the parts outside the CDR3, the full variable domain is ETGVTQSPTHLIKTRGQQVTLRCSSQSGHNTVSWYQQALGQGPQFIFQYYREEENGRGNFPPRFSGLQFPNYSSELNVNALELDDSALYLCASSLGLTESGYTFGSGTRLTVV.